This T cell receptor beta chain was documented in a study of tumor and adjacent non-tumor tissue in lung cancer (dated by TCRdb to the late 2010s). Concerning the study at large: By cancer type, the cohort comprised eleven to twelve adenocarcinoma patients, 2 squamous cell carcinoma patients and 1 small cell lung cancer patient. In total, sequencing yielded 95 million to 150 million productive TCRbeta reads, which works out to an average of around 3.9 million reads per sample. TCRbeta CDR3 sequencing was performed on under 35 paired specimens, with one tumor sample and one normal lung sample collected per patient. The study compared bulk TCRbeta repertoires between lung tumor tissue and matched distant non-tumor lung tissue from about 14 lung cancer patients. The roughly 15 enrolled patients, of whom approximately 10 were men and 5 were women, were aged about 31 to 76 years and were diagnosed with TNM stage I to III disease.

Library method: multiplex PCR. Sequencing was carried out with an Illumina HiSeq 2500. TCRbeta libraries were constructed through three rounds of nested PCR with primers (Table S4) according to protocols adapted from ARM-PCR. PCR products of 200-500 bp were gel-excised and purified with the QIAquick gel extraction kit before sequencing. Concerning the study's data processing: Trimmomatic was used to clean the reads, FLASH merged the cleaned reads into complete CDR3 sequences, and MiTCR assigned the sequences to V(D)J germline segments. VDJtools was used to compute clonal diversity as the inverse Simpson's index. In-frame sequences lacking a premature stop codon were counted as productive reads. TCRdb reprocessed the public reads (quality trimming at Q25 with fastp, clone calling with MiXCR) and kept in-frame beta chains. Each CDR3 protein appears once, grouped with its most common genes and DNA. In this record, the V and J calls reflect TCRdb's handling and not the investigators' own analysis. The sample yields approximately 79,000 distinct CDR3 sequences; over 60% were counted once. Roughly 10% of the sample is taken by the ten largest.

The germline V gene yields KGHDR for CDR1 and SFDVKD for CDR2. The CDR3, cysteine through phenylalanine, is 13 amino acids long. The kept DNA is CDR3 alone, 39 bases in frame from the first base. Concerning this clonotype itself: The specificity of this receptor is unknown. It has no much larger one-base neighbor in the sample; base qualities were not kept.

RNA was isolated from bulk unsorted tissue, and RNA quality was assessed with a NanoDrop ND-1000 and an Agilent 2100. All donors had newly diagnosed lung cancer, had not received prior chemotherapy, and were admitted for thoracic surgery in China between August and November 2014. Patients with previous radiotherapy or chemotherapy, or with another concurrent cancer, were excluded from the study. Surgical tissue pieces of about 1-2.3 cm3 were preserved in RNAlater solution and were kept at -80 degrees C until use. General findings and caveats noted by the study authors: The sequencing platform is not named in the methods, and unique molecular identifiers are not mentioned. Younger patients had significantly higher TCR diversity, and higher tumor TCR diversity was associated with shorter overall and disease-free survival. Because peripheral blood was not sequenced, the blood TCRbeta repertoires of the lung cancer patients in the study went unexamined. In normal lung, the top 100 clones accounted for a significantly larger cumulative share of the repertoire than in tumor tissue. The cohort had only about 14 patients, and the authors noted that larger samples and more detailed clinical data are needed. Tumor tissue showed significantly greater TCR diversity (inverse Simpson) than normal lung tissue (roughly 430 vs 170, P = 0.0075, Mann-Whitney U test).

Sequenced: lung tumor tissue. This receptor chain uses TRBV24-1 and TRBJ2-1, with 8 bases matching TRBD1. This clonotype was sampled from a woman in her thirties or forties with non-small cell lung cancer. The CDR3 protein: CTSQTGANNEQFF. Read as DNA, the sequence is TGTACCAGCCAGACAGGGGCGAACAATGAGCAGTTCTTC.